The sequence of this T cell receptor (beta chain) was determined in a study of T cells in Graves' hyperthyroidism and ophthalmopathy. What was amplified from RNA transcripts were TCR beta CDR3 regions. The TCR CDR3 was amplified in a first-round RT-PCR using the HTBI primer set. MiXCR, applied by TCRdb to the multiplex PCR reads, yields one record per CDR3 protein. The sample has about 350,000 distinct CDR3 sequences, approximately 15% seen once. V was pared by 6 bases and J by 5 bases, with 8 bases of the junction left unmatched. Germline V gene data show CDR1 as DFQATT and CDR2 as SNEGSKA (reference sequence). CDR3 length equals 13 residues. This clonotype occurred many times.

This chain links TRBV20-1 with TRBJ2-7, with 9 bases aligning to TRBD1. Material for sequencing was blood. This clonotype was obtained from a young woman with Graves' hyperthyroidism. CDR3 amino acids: CSAGRDRVHEQYF. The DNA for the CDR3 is TGCAGTGCAGGCCGGGACAGGGTCCACGAGCAGTACTTC.